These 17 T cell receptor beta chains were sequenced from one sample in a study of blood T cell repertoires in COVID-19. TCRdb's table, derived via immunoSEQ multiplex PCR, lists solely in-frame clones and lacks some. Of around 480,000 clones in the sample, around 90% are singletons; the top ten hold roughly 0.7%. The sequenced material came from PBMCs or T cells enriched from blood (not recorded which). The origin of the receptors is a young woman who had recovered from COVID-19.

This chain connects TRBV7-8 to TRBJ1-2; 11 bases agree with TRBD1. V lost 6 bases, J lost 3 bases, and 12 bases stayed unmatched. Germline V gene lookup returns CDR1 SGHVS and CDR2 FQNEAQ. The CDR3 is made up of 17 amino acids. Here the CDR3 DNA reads TGTGCCAGCAGATCCCGGACAGGGGGCATGGGTGACTATGGCTACACCTTC. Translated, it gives CASRSRTGGMGDYGYTF.

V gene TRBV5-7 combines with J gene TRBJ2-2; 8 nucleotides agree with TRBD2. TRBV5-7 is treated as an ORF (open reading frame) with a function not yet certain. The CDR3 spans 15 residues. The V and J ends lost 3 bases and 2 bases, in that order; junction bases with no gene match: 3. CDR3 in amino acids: CASSSGGANTGELFF. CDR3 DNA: TGTGCCAGCAGCTCGGGGGGGGCCAACACCGGGGAGCTGTTTTTT.

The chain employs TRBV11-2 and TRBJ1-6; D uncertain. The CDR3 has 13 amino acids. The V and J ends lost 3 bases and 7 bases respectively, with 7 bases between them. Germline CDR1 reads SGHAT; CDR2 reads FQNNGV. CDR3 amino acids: CASSFRENSPLHF. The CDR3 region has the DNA TGTGCCAGCAGCTTCCGGGAGAATTCACCCCTCCACTTT.

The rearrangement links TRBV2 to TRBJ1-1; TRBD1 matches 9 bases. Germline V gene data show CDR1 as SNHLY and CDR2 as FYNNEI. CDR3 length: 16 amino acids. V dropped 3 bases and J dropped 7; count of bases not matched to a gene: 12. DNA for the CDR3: TGTGCCAGCAGTGACGGGTCCCGGGACAGGGAGGATGAAGCTTTCTTT. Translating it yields CASSDGSRDREDEAFF. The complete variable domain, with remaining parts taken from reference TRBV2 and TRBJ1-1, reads EPEVTQTPSHQVTQMGQEVILRCVPISNHLYFYWYRQILGQKVEFLVSFYNNEISEKSEIFDDQFSVERPDGSNFTLKIRSTKLEDSAMYFCASSDGSRDREDEAFFGQGTRLTVV.

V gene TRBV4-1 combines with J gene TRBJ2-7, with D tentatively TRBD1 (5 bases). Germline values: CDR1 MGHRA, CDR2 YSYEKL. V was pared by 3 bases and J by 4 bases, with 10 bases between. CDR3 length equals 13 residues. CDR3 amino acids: CASSHTPGYEQYF. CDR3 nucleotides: TGCGCCAGCAGCCATACCCCAGGGTACGAGCAGTACTTC.

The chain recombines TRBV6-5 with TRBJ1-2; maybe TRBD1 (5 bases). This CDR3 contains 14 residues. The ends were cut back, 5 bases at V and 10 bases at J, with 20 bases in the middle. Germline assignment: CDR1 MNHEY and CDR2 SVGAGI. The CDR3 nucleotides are TGTGCCAGCAGTCCCTTCAGACAGACAGTCGTCTACACCTTC. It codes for CASSPFRQTVVYTF.

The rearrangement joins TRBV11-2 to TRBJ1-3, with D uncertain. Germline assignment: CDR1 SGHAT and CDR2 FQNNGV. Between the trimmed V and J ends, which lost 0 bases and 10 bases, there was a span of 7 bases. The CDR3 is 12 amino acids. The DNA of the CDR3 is TGTGCCAGCAGCTTAGAGGGCGGGACCATATATTTT. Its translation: CASSLEGGTIYF.

Here the CDR3 DNA reads TGTGCCATCACCGGAGACAGTAACTATGAGCAGTTCTTC. The encoded protein is CAITGDSNYEQFF. The genes are TRBV10-3 and TRBJ2-1; D is perhaps TRBD1 (5 bases). The length of the CDR3 is 13 residues. Looked up from germline, CDR1 is ENHRY and CDR2 is SYGVKD. V lost 7 bases and J 8 bases, leaving 15 bases between the germline ends.

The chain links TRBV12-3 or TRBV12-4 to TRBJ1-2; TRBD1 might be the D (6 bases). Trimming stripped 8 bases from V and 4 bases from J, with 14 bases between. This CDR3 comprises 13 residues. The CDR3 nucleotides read TGTGCCAGCTACGCAGGGGTTACCTATGGCTACACCTTC. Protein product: CASYAGVTYGYTF.

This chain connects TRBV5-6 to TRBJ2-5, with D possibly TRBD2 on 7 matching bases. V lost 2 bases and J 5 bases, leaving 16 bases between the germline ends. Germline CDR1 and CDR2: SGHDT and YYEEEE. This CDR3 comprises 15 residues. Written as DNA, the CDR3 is TGTGCCAGCAGCTTTCGGGGGGCGGGCCGGGAGACCCAGTACTTC. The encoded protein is CASSFRGAGRETQYF.

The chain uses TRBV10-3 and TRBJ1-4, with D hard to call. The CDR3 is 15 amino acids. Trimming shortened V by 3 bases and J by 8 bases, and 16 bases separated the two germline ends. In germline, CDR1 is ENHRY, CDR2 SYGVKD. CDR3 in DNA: TGTGCCATCAGTGATCAAAGGGAGGTGGGGGAAAAACTGTTTTTT. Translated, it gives CAISDQREVGEKLFF.

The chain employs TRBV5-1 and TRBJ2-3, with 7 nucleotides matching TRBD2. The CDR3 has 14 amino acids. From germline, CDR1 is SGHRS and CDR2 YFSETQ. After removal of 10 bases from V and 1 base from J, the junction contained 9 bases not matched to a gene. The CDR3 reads CAVGLADRTDTQYF. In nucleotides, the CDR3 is TGCGCCGTGGGGCTAGCGGACCGCACAGATACGCAGTATTTT.

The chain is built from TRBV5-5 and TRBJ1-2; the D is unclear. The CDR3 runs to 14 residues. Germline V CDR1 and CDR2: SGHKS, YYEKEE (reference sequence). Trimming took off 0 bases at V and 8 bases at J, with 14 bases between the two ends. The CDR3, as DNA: TGTGCCAGCAGCTTGGGTACGGGGATGTGGGGCTACACCTTC. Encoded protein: CASSLGTGMWGYTF.

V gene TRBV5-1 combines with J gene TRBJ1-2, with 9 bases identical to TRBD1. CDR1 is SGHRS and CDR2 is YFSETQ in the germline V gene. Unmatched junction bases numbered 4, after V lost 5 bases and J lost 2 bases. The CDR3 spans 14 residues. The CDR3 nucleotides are TGCGCCAGCAGTGAAGGGACAGGGAACTATGGCTACACCTTC. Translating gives CASSEGTGNYGYTF.

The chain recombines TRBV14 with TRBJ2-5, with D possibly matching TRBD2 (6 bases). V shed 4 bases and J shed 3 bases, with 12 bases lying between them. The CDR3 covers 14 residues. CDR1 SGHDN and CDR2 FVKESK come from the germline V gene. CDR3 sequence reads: CASSRTITKETQYF. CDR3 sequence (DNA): TGTGCCAGCAGCCGGACTATTACTAAAGAGACCCAGTACTTC.

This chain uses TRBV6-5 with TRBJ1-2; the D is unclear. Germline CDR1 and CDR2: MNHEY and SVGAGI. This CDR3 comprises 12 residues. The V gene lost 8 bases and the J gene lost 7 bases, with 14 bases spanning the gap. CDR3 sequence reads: CASVGMGSGYTF. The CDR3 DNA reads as TGTGCCAGCGTCGGGATGGGGAGTGGCTACACCTTC.

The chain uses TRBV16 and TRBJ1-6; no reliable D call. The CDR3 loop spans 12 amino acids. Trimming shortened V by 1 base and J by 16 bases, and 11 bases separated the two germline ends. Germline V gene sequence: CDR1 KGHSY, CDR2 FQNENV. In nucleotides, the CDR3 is TGTGCCAGCAGCCAATTCGGTGCTGATCTCCACTTT. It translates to CASSQFGADLHF.